These 10 T cell receptor beta chains came from one sample sequenced in a study of cytomegalovirus exposure and HLA in healthy donors (dated by TCRdb to the late 2010s). Library preparation employed the immunoSEQ multiplex PCR assay. A mixture of 60 forward primers for TCR Vbeta segments and 13 reverse primers for TCR Jbeta segments was used in the multiplex PCR. The table was pulled from immuneACCESS by TCRdb, which kept in-frame rearrangements only. Such tables lose some clones; where checked, under half of the loss comes from unresolved V genes, and the rest has no known cause. For this sample the table gives around 150,000 clones, of which 68% were detected only once. The ten largest clones take up around 4% of the sample. The sequenced material came from PBMCs. Source of these receptors: a woman in her late teens or twenties in good health and CMV-seropositive.

The rearrangement joins TRBV13 to TRBJ2-7; 8 bases match TRBD2. Unmatched junction bases numbered 3, after V lost 4 bases and J lost 7 bases. The CDR3 loop spans 12 amino acids. Germline V gene data show CDR1 as PRHDT and CDR2 as FYEKMQ (reference sequence). The CDR3 spells CASSSGTSEQYF. The CDR3 DNA reads TGTGCCAGCAGCTCCGGGACTAGTGAGCAGTACTTC.

V and J are TRBV6-5 and TRBJ1-2; 12 nucleotides agree with TRBD1. The V segment lost 2 bases and the J segment 8 bases; nucleotides outside the gene matches: 3. CDR3 length equals 14 residues. Looked up from germline, CDR1 is MNHEY and CDR2 is SVGAGI. This chain's CDR3 is CASSYGTGGAGYTF. CDR3 sequence (DNA): TGTGCCAGCAGTTACGGGACAGGGGGCGCGGGCTACACCTTC.

Of note for this clone: Other nucleotide sequences from this sample produce the same CDR3. This chain links TRBV13 with TRBJ1-6; tentatively, D is TRBD1 (6 bases). Germline loops: CDR1 PRHDT, CDR2 FYEKMQ (reference sequence). Deletions cut 0 bases from V and 0 bases from J, with 9 bases between. CDR3 length: 17 residues. CDR3 nucleotides: TGTGCCAGCAGCTTAGGCGACAGGAGCTCCTATAATTCACCCCTCCACTTT. This encodes CASSLGDRSSYNSPLHF.

A word on this clone: The same CDR3 arises from other DNA sequences in this sample as well. The genes are TRBV30 and TRBJ2-7; D is unresolved. CDR3 length: 11 residues. CDR1 GTSNPN and CDR2 SVGIG come from the germline V gene (reference sequence). Between the trimmed V and J ends, which lost 2 bases and 3 bases, there was a span of 5 bases. CDR3 nucleotide sequence: TGTGCCTGGAGTAGAGGCTACGAGCAGTACTTC. Translating gives CAWSRGYEQYF.

CDR3 DNA: TGTGCCAGCAGCGTCGACAGGGGGACCGGGGAGCTGTTTTTT. Translation gives CASSVDRGTGELFF. The rearrangement links TRBV7-3 to TRBJ2-2; TRBD1 matches at 9 bases. The CDR3 is 14 residues long. The germline CDR1 and CDR2 sequences are SGHTA and FQGTGA. Trimming removed 5 bases from V and 5 bases from J; junction bases left unmatched: 3.

The rearrangement joins TRBV28 to TRBJ2-7; 12 bases match TRBD2. The trim removed 10 bases at V and 2 bases at J, leaving 3 bases unmatched. The germline CDR1 and CDR2 sequences are MDHEN and SYDVKM. This CDR3 is 13 amino acids long. CDR3 coding DNA: TGTGCCACCGGACTAGCGGGGACCTACGAGCAGTACTTC. As protein: CATGLAGTYEQYF.

This clone was detected once. The chain uses TRBV6-5 and TRBJ2-7, with D perhaps TRBD2 (7 bases). With 9 bases removed from V and 5 bases from J, the gap between germline ends came to 20 bases. The CDR3 loop spans 14 amino acids. CDR1 is MNHEY, CDR2 SVGAGI, per germline. The CDR3 loop is CARGGDKASHEQYF. For the CDR3, the DNA is TGTGCCAGGGGGGGGGACAAGGCGTCCCACGAGCAGTACTTC.

This sequence joins TRBV5-1 and TRBJ2-7; TRBD2 matches 8 bases. V shed 4 bases, J shed 9 bases, and the junction held 9 bases outside the gene matches. Germline V gives CDR1 SGHRS, CDR2 YFSETQ. The CDR3 loop spans 13 amino acids. The CDR3 loop reads CASSRGGEARQYF. Written as DNA, the CDR3 is TGCGCCAGCAGCCGGGGGGGCGAAGCGCGGCAGTACTTC.

This clone was seen a single time. The gene calls are TRBV27 and TRBJ2-7; D is unresolved. The CDR3 has 17 amino acids. Germline V lookup: CDR1 MNHEY, CDR2 SMNVEV (reference sequence). The V end was cut by 0 bases, the J end by 5 bases, with 20 bases between. The CDR3 sequence is CASSLSYGRPLTNEQYF. DNA of the CDR3: TGTGCCAGCAGTTTATCCTACGGTAGGCCCCTTACTAACGAGCAGTACTTC.

The table lists this clone with a few counts. The CDR3: CASSQYSGGGDTQYF. DNA of the CDR3: TGCGCCAGCAGCCAATATAGCGGGGGTGGAGATACGCAGTATTTT. The chain couples TRBV4-3 to TRBJ2-3; 9 positions agree with TRBD2. Per germline, CDR1 LGHNA and CDR2 YSLEER. This CDR3 region has 15 residues. With V trimmed by 2 bases and J by 5 bases, 5 bases remained unmatched.